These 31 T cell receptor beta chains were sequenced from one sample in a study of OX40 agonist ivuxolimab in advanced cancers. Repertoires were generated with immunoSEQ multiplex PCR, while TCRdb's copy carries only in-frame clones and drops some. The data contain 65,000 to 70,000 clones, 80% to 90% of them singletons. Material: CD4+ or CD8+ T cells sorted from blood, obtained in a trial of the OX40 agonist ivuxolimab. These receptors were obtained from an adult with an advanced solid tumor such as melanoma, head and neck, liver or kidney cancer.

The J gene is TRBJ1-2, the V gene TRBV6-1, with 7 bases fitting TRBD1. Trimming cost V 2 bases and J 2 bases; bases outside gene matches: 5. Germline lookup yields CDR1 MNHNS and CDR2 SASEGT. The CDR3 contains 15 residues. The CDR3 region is CASSETAGGNYGYTF. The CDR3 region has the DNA TGTGCCAGCAGTGAAACGGCAGGGGGAAACTATGGCTACACCTTC.

The CDR3 bases are TGTGCCAGCAGCAAAAGTGGGGGCGTCAATGAGCAGTTCTTC. Translation: CASSKSGGVNEQFF. The rearrangement joins TRBV5-4 to TRBJ2-1, with D maybe TRBD1 (6 bases). Trimming took off 4 bases at V and 6 bases at J, with 14 bases between the two ends. The CDR3 is made up of 14 amino acids. Germline CDR1 SGHNT, CDR2 YYREEE (reference sequence).

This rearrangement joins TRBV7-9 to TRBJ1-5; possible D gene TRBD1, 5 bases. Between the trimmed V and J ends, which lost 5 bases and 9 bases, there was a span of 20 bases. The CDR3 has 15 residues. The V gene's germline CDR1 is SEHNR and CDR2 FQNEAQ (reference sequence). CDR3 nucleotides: TGTGCCAGCAGCCCCACCGGGGTAGGGGTTGGGCCCCAGCATTTT. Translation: CASSPTGVGVGPQHF.

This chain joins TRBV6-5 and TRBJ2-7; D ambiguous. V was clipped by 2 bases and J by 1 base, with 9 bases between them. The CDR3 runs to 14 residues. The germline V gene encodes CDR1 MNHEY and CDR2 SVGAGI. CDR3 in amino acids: CASSYRAESYEQYF. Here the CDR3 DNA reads TGTGCCAGCAGTTACAGGGCAGAGTCCTACGAGCAGTACTTC.

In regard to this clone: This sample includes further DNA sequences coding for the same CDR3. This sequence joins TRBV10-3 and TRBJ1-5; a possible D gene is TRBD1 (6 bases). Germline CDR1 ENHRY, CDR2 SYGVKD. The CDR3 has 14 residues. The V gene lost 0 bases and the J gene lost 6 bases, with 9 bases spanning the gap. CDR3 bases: TGTGCCATCAGTGAGTCGGCACAGGGTCAGCCCCAGCATTTT. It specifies CAISESAQGQPQHF.

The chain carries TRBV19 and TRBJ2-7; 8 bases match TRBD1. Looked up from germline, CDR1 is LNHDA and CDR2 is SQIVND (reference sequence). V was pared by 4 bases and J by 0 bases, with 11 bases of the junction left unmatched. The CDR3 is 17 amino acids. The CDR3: CASSTPSTGEFSYEQYF. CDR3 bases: TGTGCCAGTAGTACGCCCTCGACAGGGGAATTCTCCTACGAGCAGTACTTC. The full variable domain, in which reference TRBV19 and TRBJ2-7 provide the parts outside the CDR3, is DGGITQSPKYLFRKEGQNVTLSCEQNLNHDAMYWYRQDPGQGLRLIYYSQIVNDFQKGDIAEGYSVSREKKESFPLTVTSAQKNPTAFYLCASSTPSTGEFSYEQYFGPGTRLTVT.

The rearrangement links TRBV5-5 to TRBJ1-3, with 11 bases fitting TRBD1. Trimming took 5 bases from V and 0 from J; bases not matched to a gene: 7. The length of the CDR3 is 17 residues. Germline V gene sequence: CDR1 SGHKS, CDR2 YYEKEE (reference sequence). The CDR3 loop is CASSSGQGGLSGNTIYF. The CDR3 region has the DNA TGTGCCAGCAGTTCGGGACAGGGGGGACTCTCTGGAAACACCATATATTTT.

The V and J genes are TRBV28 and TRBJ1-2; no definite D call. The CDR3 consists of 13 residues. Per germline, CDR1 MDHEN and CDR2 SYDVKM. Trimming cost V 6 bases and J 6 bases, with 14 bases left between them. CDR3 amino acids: CASSLGVVDGYTF. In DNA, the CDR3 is TGTGCCAGCAGCCTAGGAGTGGTGGATGGCTACACCTTC.

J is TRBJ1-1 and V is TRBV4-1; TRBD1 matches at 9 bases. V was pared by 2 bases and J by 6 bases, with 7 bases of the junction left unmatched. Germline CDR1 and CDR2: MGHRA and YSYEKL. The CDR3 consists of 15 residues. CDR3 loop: CASSQPGQGRSEAFF. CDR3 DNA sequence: TGCGCCAGCAGCCAACCGGGACAGGGAAGATCTGAAGCTTTCTTT.

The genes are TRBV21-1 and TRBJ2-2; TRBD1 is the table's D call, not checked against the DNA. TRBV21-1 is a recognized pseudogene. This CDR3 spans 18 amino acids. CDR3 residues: CASSKWLQLRVNTGELFF. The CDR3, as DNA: TGTGCCAGCAGCAAATGGTTACAGCTTAGAGTAAACACCGGGGAGCTGTTTTTT.

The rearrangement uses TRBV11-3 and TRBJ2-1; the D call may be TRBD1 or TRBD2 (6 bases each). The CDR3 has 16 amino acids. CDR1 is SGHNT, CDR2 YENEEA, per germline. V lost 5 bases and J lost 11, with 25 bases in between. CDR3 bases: TGTGCCAGCAGCCCCGGGACAAGGGCCGACGGGGGAAAGCAGTTCTTC. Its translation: CASSPGTRADGGKQFF.

CDR3 sequence: CASSLDRHYGYTF. CDR3 nucleotides: TGTGCCAGCAGCTTAGACAGGCACTATGGCTACACCTTC. This rearrangement joins TRBV7-9 to TRBJ1-2; possible D gene TRBD1, 5 bases. The V gene's germline CDR1 is SEHNR and CDR2 FQNEAQ (reference sequence). V lost 1 base to trimming and J lost 3 bases, with 6 bases between them. The CDR3 runs to 13 residues. Combining the CDR3 with reference TRBV7-9 and TRBJ1-2 gives the whole variable domain DTGVSQNPRHKITKRGQNVTFRCDPISEHNRLYWYRQTLGQGPEFLTYFQNEAQLEKSRLLSDRFSAERPKGSFSTLEIQRTEQGDSAMYLCASSLDRHYGYTFGSGTRLTVV.

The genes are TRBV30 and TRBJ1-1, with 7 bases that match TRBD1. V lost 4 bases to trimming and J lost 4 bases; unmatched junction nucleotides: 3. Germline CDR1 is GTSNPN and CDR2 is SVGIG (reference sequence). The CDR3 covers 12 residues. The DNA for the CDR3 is TGTGCCTGGACAGGGGGGGGCACTGAAGCTTTCTTT. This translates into CAWTGGGTEAFF.

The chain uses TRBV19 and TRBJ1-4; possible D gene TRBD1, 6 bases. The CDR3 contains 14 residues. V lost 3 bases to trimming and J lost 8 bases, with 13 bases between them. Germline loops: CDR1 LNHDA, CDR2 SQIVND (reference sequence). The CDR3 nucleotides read TGTGCCAGTAGTATGCGGCAAAGGGGGGAAAAACTGTTTTTT. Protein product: CASSMRQRGEKLFF.

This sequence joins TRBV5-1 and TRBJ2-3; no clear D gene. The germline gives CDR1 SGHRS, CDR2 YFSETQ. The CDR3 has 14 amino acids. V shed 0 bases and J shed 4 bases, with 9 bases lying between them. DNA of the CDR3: TGCGCCAGCAGCTTGGCCACCTCGGCAGATACGCAGTATTTT. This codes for CASSLATSADTQYF.

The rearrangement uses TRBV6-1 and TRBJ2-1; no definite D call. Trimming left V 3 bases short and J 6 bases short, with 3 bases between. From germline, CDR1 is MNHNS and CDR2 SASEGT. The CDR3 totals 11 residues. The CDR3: CASSEINEQFF. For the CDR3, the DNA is TGTGCCAGCAGTGAGATCAATGAGCAGTTCTTC.

The CDR3 here is CASIRDRGSTGAQYF. Written as DNA, the CDR3 is TGTGCCAGCATTCGTGACAGGGGATCCACCGGGGCCCAGTACTTC. The rearrangement joins TRBV6-5 to TRBJ2-5; TRBD1 agrees at 8 bases. Trimming cost V 7 bases and J 9 bases; bases outside gene matches: 16. CDR3 size: 15 residues. Per germline, CDR1 MNHEY and CDR2 SVGAGI.

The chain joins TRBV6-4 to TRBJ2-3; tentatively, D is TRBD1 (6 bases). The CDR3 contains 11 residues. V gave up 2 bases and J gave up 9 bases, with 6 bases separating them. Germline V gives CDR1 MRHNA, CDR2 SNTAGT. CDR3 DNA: TGTGCCAGCAGTGACCAGGGGACGCAGTATTTT. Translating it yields CASSDQGTQYF.

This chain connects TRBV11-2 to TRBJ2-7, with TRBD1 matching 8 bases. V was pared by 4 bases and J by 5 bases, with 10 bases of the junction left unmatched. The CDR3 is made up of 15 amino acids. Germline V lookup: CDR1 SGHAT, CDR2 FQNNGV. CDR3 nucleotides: TGTGCCAGCAGCTCCGTCCAGGGGGCGCGGAACGAGCAGTACTTC. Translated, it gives CASSSVQGARNEQYF. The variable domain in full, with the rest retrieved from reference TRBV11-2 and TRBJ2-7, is EAGVAQSPRYKIIEKRQSVAFWCNPISGHATLYWYQQILGQGPKLLIQFQNNGVVDDSQLPKDRFSAERLKGVDSTLKIQPAKLEDSAVYLCASSSVQGARNEQYFGPGTRLTVT.

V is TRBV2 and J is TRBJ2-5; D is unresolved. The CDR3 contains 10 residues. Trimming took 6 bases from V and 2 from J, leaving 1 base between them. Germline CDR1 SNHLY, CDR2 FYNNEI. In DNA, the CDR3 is TGTGCCAGCAGACAAGAGACCCAGTACTTC. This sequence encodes CASRQETQYF.

The DNA of the CDR3 is TGCGCCAGCAGGCCCGGGGAGAACTATGGCTACACCTTC. It specifies CASRPGENYGYTF. This chain links TRBV4-3 with TRBJ1-2; D uncertain. Germline V gives CDR1 LGHNA, CDR2 YSLEER. The CDR3 runs 13 residues. The V end lost 6 bases, the J end lost 2 bases, and 10 bases lay between the germline ends.

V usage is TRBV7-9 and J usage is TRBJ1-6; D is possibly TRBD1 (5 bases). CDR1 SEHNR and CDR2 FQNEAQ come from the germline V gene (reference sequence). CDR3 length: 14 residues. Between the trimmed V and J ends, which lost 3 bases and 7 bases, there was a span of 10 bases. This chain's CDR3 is CASSFDSNNSPLHF. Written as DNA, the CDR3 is TGTGCCAGCAGCTTCGACAGTAACAATTCACCCCTCCACTTT. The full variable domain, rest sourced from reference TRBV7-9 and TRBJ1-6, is DTGVSQNPRHKITKRGQNVTFRCDPISEHNRLYWYRQTLGQGPEFLTYFQNEAQLEKSRLLSDRFSAERPKGSFSTLEIQRTEQGDSAMYLCASSFDSNNSPLHFGNGTRLTVT.

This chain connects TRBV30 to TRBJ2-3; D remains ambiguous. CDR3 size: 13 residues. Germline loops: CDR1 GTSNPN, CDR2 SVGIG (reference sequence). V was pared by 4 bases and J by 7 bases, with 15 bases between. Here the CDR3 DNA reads TGTGCCTGGAAGGATCAGGCTACGTATACGCAGTATTTT. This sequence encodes CAWKDQATYTQYF.

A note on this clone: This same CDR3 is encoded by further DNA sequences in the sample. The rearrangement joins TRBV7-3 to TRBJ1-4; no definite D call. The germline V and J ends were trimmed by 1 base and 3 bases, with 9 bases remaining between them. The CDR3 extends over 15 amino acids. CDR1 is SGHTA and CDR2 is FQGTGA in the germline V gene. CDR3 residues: CASSLRGLPNEKLFF. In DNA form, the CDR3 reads TGTGCCAGCAGCTTAAGGGGTCTGCCTAATGAAAAACTGTTTTTT.

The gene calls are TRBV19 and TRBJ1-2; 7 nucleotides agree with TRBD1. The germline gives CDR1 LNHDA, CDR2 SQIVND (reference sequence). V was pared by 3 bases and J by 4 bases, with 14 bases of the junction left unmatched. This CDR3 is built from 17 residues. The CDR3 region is CASSIATGSLRGYGYTF. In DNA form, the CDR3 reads TGTGCCAGTAGTATCGCGACAGGGAGTTTAAGGGGCTATGGCTACACCTTC.

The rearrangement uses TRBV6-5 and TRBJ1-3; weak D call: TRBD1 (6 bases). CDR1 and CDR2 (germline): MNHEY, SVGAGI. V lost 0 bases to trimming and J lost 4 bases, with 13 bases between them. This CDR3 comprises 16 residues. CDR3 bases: TGTGCCAGCAGTTACTCGGGGGGCGGATCGGGAAACACCATATATTTT. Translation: CASSYSGGGSGNTIYF.

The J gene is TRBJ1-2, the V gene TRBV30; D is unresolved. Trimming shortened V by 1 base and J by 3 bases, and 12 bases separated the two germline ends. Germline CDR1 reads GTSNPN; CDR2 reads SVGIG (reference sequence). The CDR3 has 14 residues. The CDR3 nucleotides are TGTGCCTGGAGTGGAGGGCCGAGGGACTATGGCTACACCTTC. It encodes CAWSGGPRDYGYTF.

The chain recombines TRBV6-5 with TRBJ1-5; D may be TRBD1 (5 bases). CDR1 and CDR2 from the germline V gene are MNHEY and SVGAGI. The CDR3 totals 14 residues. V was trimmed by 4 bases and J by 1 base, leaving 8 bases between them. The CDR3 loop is CASSSGKSNQPQHF. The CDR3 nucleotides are TGTGCCAGCAGTTCAGGGAAAAGCAATCAGCCCCAGCATTTT.

CDR3 amino acids: CASTIGGSNEQFF. CDR3 nucleotide sequence: TGTGCCAGCACCATAGGAGGGTCCAATGAGCAGTTCTTC. V and J are TRBV13 and TRBJ2-1, with TRBD2 as a possible D gene (6 bases). V lost 7 bases and J lost 6, with 13 bases in between. From germline, CDR1 is PRHDT and CDR2 FYEKMQ (reference sequence). The CDR3 length is 13 residues.

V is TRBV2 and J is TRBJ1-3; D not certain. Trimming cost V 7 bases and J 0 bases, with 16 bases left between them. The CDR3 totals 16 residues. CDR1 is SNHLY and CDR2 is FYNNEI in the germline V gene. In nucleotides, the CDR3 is TGTGCCAGCATGGCGGAAGACCTAAACTCTGGAAACACCATATATTTT. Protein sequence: CASMAEDLNSGNTIYF.

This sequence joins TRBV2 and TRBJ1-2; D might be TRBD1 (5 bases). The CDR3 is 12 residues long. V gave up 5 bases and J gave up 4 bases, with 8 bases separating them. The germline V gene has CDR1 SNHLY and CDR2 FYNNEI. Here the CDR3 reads CASSKDSYGYTF. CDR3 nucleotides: TGTGCCAGCAGTAAAGACAGCTATGGCTACACCTTC.